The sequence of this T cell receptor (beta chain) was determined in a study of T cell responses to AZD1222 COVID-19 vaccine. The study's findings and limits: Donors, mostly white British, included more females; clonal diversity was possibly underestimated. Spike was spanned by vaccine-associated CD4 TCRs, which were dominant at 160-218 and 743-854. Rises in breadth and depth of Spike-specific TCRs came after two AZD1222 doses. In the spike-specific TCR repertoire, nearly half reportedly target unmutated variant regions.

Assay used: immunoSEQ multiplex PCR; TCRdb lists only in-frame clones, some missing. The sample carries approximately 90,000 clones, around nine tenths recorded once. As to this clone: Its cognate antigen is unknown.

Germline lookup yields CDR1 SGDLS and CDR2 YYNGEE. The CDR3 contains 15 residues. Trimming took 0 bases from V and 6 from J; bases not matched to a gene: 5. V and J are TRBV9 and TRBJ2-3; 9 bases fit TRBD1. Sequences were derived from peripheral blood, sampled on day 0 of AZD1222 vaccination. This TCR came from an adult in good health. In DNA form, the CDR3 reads TGTGCCAGCAGCGTAGAACAGGGGGCTTTGGATACGCAGTATTTT. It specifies CASSVEQGALDTQYF. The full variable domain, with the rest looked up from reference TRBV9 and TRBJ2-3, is DSGVTQTPKHLITATGQRVTLRCSPRSGDLSVYWYQQSLDQGLQFLIQYYNGEERAKGNILERFSAQQFPDLHSELNLSSLELGDSALYFCASSVEQGALDTQYFGPGTRLTVL.